The rows below give T cell receptor beta chains drawn from one sample of a study of type 1 regulatory T cells. Their antigens remain unidentified. TCRdb used MiXCR to reprocess the reads, holding one entry per CDR3 protein. The table has some 5,800 distinct CDR3 sequences, under 35% seen once; the top ten hold around 8%. Input material: cultured T cells, either the whole culture or a sorted T cell fraction (not recorded which). These receptor sequences come from a human donor in good health. CDR3s include the opening cysteine and the closing phenylalanine or tryptophan. The order of the fields is V gene, J gene, clone size, D gene, CDR3 DNA, CDR3 protein. A D gene is named only where the DNA matches it firmly. Size is stated for part of the rows, as once, few or many counts, or as a class when the clone is expanded.

V gene: TRBV10-3
J gene: TRBJ2-7
clone size: medium-sized
D gene: NA
CDR3 DNA: TGTGCCATCAGTGAAGTGGACAGAACGAGCTCCTACGAGCAGTACTTC
CDR3 protein: CAISEVDRTSSYEQYF

V gene: TRBV9
J gene: TRBJ2-2
clone size: medium-sized
D gene: NA
CDR3 DNA: TGTGCCAGCAGATCTGGTAACACCGGGGAGCTGTTTTTT
CDR3 protein: CASRSGNTGELFF

V gene: TRBV11-3
J gene: TRBJ2-1
clone size: NA
D gene: NA
CDR3 DNA: TGTGCCAGCAGCTTAGCTAGCAGCTCCTACAATGAGCAGTTCTTC
CDR3 protein: CASSLASSSYNEQFF

V gene: TRBV3-1
J gene: TRBJ2-3
clone size: medium-sized
D gene: TRBD2
CDR3 DNA: TGTGCCAGCAGACCGGGACTAGCGGGAGTAAATACGCAGTATTTT
CDR3 protein: CASRPGLAGVNTQYF

V gene: TRBV7-8
J gene: TRBJ2-3
clone size: medium-sized
D gene: NA
CDR3 DNA: TGTGCCAGCAGCTCCCGACCAGATACGCAGTATTTT
CDR3 protein: CASSSRPDTQYF

V gene: TRBV3-1
J gene: TRBJ2-7
clone size: medium-sized
D gene: NA
CDR3 DNA: TGTGCCAGCAGCCAAATTGACGGCTACGAGCAGTACTTC
CDR3 protein: CASSQIDGYEQYF

V gene: TRBV7-2
J gene: TRBJ1-3
clone size: medium-sized
D gene: TRBD1
CDR3 DNA: TGTGCCAGCAGCAGTGGACAGGGTGGAAACACCATATATTTT
CDR3 protein: CASSSGQGGNTIYF

V gene: TRBV7-3
J gene: TRBJ1-1
clone size: medium-sized
D gene: NA
CDR3 DNA: TGTGCCAGCAGCAGAGCCGGGGGTGGGGTATGGACTGAAGCTTTCTTT
CDR3 protein: CASSRAGGGVWTEAFF

V gene: TRBV5-4
J gene: TRBJ2-1
clone size: many
D gene: TRBD2
CDR3 DNA: TGTGCCAGCAGCTACCCTAGCGGGAGTGGCAATGAGCAGTTCTTC
CDR3 protein: CASSYPSGSGNEQFF

V gene: TRBV5-1
J gene: TRBJ1-2
clone size: medium-sized
D gene: NA
CDR3 DNA: TGCGCCAGCAGCTTGTCCCCCGGGGGCTCCTCCGACTATGGCTACACCTTC
CDR3 protein: CASSLSPGGSSDYGYTF

V gene: TRBV7-9
J gene: TRBJ1-2
clone size: medium-sized
D gene: NA
CDR3 DNA: TGTGCCAGCAGCTTCCCGGGGGGTATGGGCTACACCTTC
CDR3 protein: CASSFPGGMGYTF

V gene: TRBV7-2
J gene: TRBJ2-3
clone size: NA
D gene: NA
CDR3 DNA: TGTGCCAGCAGCTTAGAACAGATCATGAATACGCAGTATTTT
CDR3 protein: CASSLEQIMNTQYF

V gene: TRBV12-3/TRBV12-4
J gene: TRBJ2-1
clone size: medium-sized
D gene: NA
CDR3 DNA: TGTGCCAGCAGTTTTTGGCTAGTCAATGAGCAGTTCTTC
CDR3 protein: CASSFWLVNEQFF

V gene: TRBV5-1
J gene: TRBJ2-1
clone size: NA
D gene: NA
CDR3 DNA: TGCGCCAGCAGCTTGGGTAGGAGCAATGAGCAGTTCTTC
CDR3 protein: CASSLGRSNEQFF

V gene: TRBV5-1
J gene: TRBJ2-3
clone size: NA
D gene: TRBD2
CDR3 DNA: TGCGCCAGCAGCTTGGGACTAGCGACTAGCACAGATACGCAGTATTTT
CDR3 protein: CASSLGLATSTDTQYF

V gene: TRBV29-1
J gene: TRBJ1-1
clone size: medium-sized
D gene: NA
CDR3 DNA: TGCAGCGTTGGGGCAGGGCCTGAAGCTTTCTTT
CDR3 protein: CSVGAGPEAFF

V gene: TRBV6-5
J gene: TRBJ1-5
clone size: NA
D gene: NA
CDR3 DNA: TGTGCCAGCAGGGAGGGGTTGAGCAATCAGCCCCAGCATTTT
CDR3 protein: CASREGLSNQPQHF

V gene: TRBV11-2
J gene: TRBJ2-1
clone size: medium-sized
D gene: TRBD1
CDR3 DNA: TGTGCCAGCAGCAAGGGACAGGGAACCTACAATGAGCAGTTCTTC
CDR3 protein: CASSKGQGTYNEQFF

V gene: TRBV5-1
J gene: TRBJ2-5
clone size: medium-sized
D gene: NA
CDR3 DNA: TGCGCCAGCAGTGGGATTGGGGAGACCCAGTACTTC
CDR3 protein: CASSGIGETQYF

V gene: TRBV30
J gene: TRBJ1-1
clone size: medium-sized
D gene: NA
CDR3 DNA: TGTGCCTGGAGATTGGGTTGGAACACTGAAGCTTTCTTT
CDR3 protein: CAWRLGWNTEAFF

V gene: TRBV5-1
J gene: TRBJ1-1
clone size: NA
D gene: NA
CDR3 DNA: TGCGCCAGCAGCGGGGCTGGGGCGGGGGTTTTGAACACTGAAGCTTTCTTT
CDR3 protein: CASSGAGAGVLNTEAFF

V gene: TRBV5-1
J gene: TRBJ2-6
clone size: NA
D gene: TRBD1
CDR3 DNA: TGCGCCAGCAGCCAACGGACAGGAGACTCTGGGGCCAACGTCCTGACTTTC
CDR3 protein: CASSQRTGDSGANVLTF

V gene: TRBV29-1
J gene: TRBJ1-2
clone size: medium-sized
D gene: NA
CDR3 DNA: TGCAGCGCCCTGAGCGAGGGGAGAGGCTACACCTTC
CDR3 protein: CSALSEGRGYTF